What follows are 25 T cell receptor beta chains derived from one specimen sequenced in a study of T cell responses to AZD1222 COVID-19 vaccine. Profiled with immunoSEQ multiplex PCR; TCRdb holds only in-frame clones, not every one. The sample lists around 140,000 clones; around 93% were seen once. The material sequenced was peripheral blood, taken on day 0 of AZD1222 vaccination. The receptors stem from an adult in good health.

The chain employs TRBV11-2 and TRBJ1-2; D is perhaps TRBD1 (6 bases). Deletions cut 4 bases from V and 2 bases from J, with 14 bases between. In germline, CDR1 is SGHAT, CDR2 FQNNGV. The CDR3 extends over 15 amino acids. The CDR3 reads CASSSRGTRNYGYTF. The CDR3 bases are TGTGCCAGCAGCTCAAGGGGGACACGAAACTATGGCTACACCTTC.

CDR3 bases: TGTGCCAGCAGTGCGTTGAGTCGAGAGACCCAGTACTTC. This sequence encodes CASSALSRETQYF. The chain recombines TRBV12-3 or TRBV12-4 with TRBJ2-5; D is undetermined. The V gene lost 5 bases and the J gene lost 4 bases, with 11 bases spanning the gap. There are 13 residues in the CDR3.

CDR3: CASSLSGRATEAFF. For the CDR3, the DNA is TGTGCCAGCAGCCTTTCGGGCAGGGCTACTGAAGCTTTCTTT. This chain joins TRBV7-2 and TRBJ1-1; TRBD1 is a possible D gene (5 bases). V shed 5 bases and J shed 5 bases, with 15 bases lying between them. This CDR3 has 14 residues. Germline V gives CDR1 SGHTA, CDR2 FQGNSA.

The chain joins TRBV6-2 or TRBV6-3 to TRBJ2-7; D ambiguous. The germline CDR1 and CDR2 sequences are MNHEY and SVGEGT. This CDR3 comprises 13 residues. Trimming took off 2 bases at V and 0 bases at J, with 5 bases between the two ends. CDR3 in DNA: TGTGCCAGCAGTTACCGGGCCTCCTACGAGCAGTACTTC. Translated, it gives CASSYRASYEQYF.

The V gene is TRBV29-1, the J gene TRBJ1-4; 10 positions agree with TRBD1. The CDR3 sequence is 12 residues long. Per the germline V gene, CDR1 is SQVTM and CDR2 is ANQGSEA. The junction had 2 bases not matched to a gene; V was cut back by 6 bases and J by 7 bases. The CDR3 reads CSVGQGIEKLFF. As DNA, the CDR3 is TGCAGCGTGGGACAGGGGATTGAAAAACTGTTTTTT.

This chain joins TRBV3-1 (or the pseudogene TRBV3-2) and TRBJ1-2; D is uncertain. The CDR3 runs 14 residues. V dropped 1 base and J dropped 4 bases, with 10 bases sitting between them. Germline V gene sequence: CDR1 LGHDT, CDR2 YNNKEL (reference sequence). DNA for the CDR3: TGTGCCAGCAGCCAAGGACCGGGGTCCTATGGCTACACCTTC. This sequence encodes CASSQGPGSYGYTF.

The chain is built from TRBV9 and TRBJ2-1; either TRBD1 or TRBD2 may supply D (5 bases each). Looked up from germline, CDR1 is SGDLS and CDR2 is YYNGEE. V gave up 4 bases and J gave up 7 bases, with 21 bases separating them. The CDR3 contains 16 residues. CDR3 amino acids: CASSPSPGQRVNEQFF. The CDR3 DNA sequence: TGTGCCAGCAGCCCCTCCCCGGGGCAAAGGGTAAATGAGCAGTTCTTC.

V gene TRBV6-5 combines with J gene TRBJ1-5, with D tentatively TRBD1 (5 bases). CDR1 is MNHEY, CDR2 SVGAGI, per germline. The CDR3 length is 15 residues. With 4 bases removed from V and 0 bases from J, the gap between germline ends came to 10 bases. Written as DNA, the CDR3 is TGTGCCAGCAGTTCCAGGGTCGATAGCAATCAGCCCCAGCATTTT. It translates to CASSSRVDSNQPQHF.

The chain combines TRBV19 with TRBJ1-1; D is ambiguous. CDR3 length: 12 residues. V was pared by 5 bases and J by 5 bases, with 9 bases between. Germline CDR1 and CDR2: LNHDA and SQIVND (reference sequence). CDR3 nucleotides: TGTGCCAGTAGTGAGGGTTCAACTGAAGCTTTCTTT. The encoded protein is CASSEGSTEAFF.

The genes are TRBV9 and TRBJ1-2, with D unresolved. Per the germline V gene, CDR1 is SGDLS and CDR2 is YYNGEE. V shed 2 bases and J shed 0 bases, with 5 bases lying between them. The CDR3 is made up of 13 amino acids. The CDR3 coding sequence is TGTGCCAGCAGCGTGGACGCTAACTATGGCTACACCTTC. It encodes CASSVDANYGYTF.

This clone has more than one count but fewer than ten. The genes are TRBV6-2 or TRBV6-3 and TRBJ1-1; the match to TRBD1 covers 10 bases. J lost 4 bases, V lost 4 bases, and 0 bases had no gene match. This CDR3 has 13 amino acids. Germline V gene data show CDR1 as MNHEY and CDR2 as SVGEGT. CDR3 sequence reads: CASSWTGGTEAFF. The CDR3 bases are TGTGCCAGCAGTTGGACAGGGGGCACTGAAGCTTTCTTT.

This chain links TRBV6-5 with TRBJ2-7, with D possibly being TRBD2 (7 bases). This CDR3 is built from 14 residues. The V gene's germline CDR1 is MNHEY and CDR2 SVGAGI. Trimming stripped 6 bases from V and 3 bases from J, with 15 bases between. CDR3 region: CASRSTGRDYEQYF. As DNA, the CDR3 is TGTGCCAGCAGAAGTACAGGGAGGGACTACGAGCAGTACTTC.

The gene calls are TRBV14 and TRBJ1-2; D is undetermined. Deletions cut 1 base from V and 8 bases from J, with 11 bases between. This CDR3 is built from 13 residues. Germline V lookup: CDR1 SGHDN, CDR2 FVKESK. In DNA form, the CDR3 reads TGTGCCAGCAGCCAAGCCCCCGGGAACGGCTACACCTTC. Translated, it gives CASSQAPGNGYTF.

The chain joins TRBV6-5 to TRBJ1-2; TRBD1 matches at 9 bases. V lost 6 bases to trimming and J lost 7 bases; unmatched junction nucleotides: 6. Germline V gives CDR1 MNHEY, CDR2 SVGAGI. This CDR3 is built from 13 residues. CDR3 coding DNA: TGTGCCAGCAGCTCACAGGGGGCTGGTGGCTACACCTTC. Amino acid sequence: CASSSQGAGGYTF.

J is TRBJ1-1 and V is TRBV6-5; D remains unclear. V was clipped by 6 bases and J by 3 bases, with 14 bases between them. This CDR3 is 14 amino acids long. Germline CDR1 MNHEY, CDR2 SVGAGI. CDR3: CASSWTVRDTEAFF. The CDR3 region has the DNA TGTGCCAGCAGCTGGACTGTGCGGGACACTGAAGCTTTCTTT.

The chain carries TRBV5-1 and TRBJ2-3, with 11 bases matching TRBD2. The V segment lost 6 bases and the J segment 4 bases; nucleotides outside the gene matches: 7. Germline loops: CDR1 SGHRS, CDR2 YFSETQ. The CDR3 length is 15 residues. CDR3 nucleotides: TGCGCCAGCACGATTAGCGGGGGGGCCCCAGATACGCAGTATTTT. Encoded protein: CASTISGGAPDTQYF.

The chain uses TRBV6-2 or TRBV6-3 and TRBJ2-1, with D possibly TRBD2 on 5 matching bases. The germline V and J ends were trimmed by 2 bases and 6 bases, with 14 bases remaining between them. The CDR3 loop spans 15 amino acids. In germline, CDR1 is MNHEY, CDR2 SVGEGT. CDR3: CASSYEGARSNEQFF. The DNA for the CDR3 is TGTGCCAGCAGTTACGAGGGAGCGAGATCCAATGAGCAGTTCTTC.

This chain joins TRBV18 and TRBJ2-1; D might be TRBD1 (5 bases). This CDR3 region has 17 residues. V shed 3 bases and J shed 10 bases, with 25 bases lying between them. Germline V gives CDR1 KGHSH, CDR2 LQKENI. CDR3 DNA: TGTGCCAGCTCACCGGTTGGGATGACTCCCAGGGCACCCGAGCAGTTCTTC. It specifies CASSPVGMTPRAPEQFF.

J is TRBJ1-4 and V is TRBV12-3 or TRBV12-4; D not certain. This CDR3 is built from 13 residues. The ends were cut back, 4 bases at V and 4 bases at J, with 7 bases in the middle. CDR3 bases: TGTGCCAGCAGTTCGCGTTTTAATGAAAAACTGTTTTTT. This gives the protein CASSSRFNEKLFF.

The chain uses TRBV5-1 and TRBJ1-1; D is perhaps TRBD1 (6 bases). The CDR3 runs to 13 residues. Per germline, CDR1 SGHRS and CDR2 YFSETQ. The ends were cut back, 6 bases at V and 3 bases at J, with 12 bases in the middle. CDR3 loop: CASNRGRDTEAFF. The CDR3 nucleotides are TGCGCCAGCAACCGGGGGCGGGACACTGAAGCTTTCTTT.

This clone was observed a few times. The rearrangement links TRBV27 to TRBJ1-4; D perhaps matches TRBD1 (5 bases). CDR1 is MNHEY, CDR2 SMNVEV, per germline (reference sequence). CDR3 size: 19 residues. V lost 4 bases and J lost 8, with 29 bases in between. CDR3 loop: CASSSGRRGSLGSREKLFF. The CDR3 DNA is TGTGCCAGCAGTTCCGGGAGAAGGGGCTCGCTCGGTTCCCGCGAAAAACTGTTTTTT.

The chain joins TRBV2 to TRBJ1-5, with D possibly matching TRBD1 (5 bases). Germline V CDR1 and CDR2: SNHLY, FYNNEI. Trimming stripped 10 bases from V and 5 bases from J, with 21 bases between. This CDR3 has 15 residues. CDR3 residues: CATTEKGVGDQPQHF. For the CDR3, the DNA is TGTGCCACCACGGAGAAAGGGGTAGGCGATCAGCCCCAGCATTTT.

This chain connects TRBV9 to TRBJ2-2; D is perhaps TRBD1 or TRBD2 (5 bases each). The CDR3 runs to 15 residues. Germline values: CDR1 SGDLS, CDR2 YYNGEE. V dropped 0 bases and J dropped 4 bases, with 10 bases sitting between them. The CDR3 protein is CASSVGPGLTGELFF. In DNA, the CDR3 is TGTGCCAGCAGCGTAGGACCGGGGCTCACCGGGGAGCTGTTTTTT. Full variable domain (remainder filled in from reference TRBV9 and TRBJ2-2): DSGVTQTPKHLITATGQRVTLRCSPRSGDLSVYWYQQSLDQGLQFLIQYYNGEERAKGNILERFSAQQFPDLHSELNLSSLELGDSALYFCASSVGPGLTGELFFGEGSRLTVL.

CDR3 loop: CASSLLGPAQPQHF. The CDR3 nucleotides read TGTGCCAGCAGTTTATTGGGTCCTGCTCAGCCCCAGCATTTT. The V gene is TRBV27, the J gene TRBJ1-5, with D hard to call. The V end was cut by 1 base, the J end by 6 bases, with 10 bases between. This CDR3 contains 14 residues. CDR1 MNHEY and CDR2 SMNVEV come from the germline V gene (reference sequence).

The V and J genes are TRBV7-2 and TRBJ2-7; possible D gene TRBD2, 6 bases. The CDR3 is 13 residues long. The germline gives CDR1 SGHTA, CDR2 FQGNSA. Trimming shortened V by 1 base and J by 6 bases, and 10 bases separated the two germline ends. The CDR3 is CASSLVSGGEQYF. The CDR3, as DNA: TGTGCCAGCAGCTTAGTTTCCGGGGGCGAGCAGTACTTC.